This TCR beta chain was found in a study of shared clonotypes between healthy human individuals. The study's findings and limits: Tissue TCR repertoires likely differ from these blood-only repertoires.

The V end lost 3 bases, the J end lost 1 base, and 12 bases lay between the germline ends. The CDR3 has 15 residues. Germline CDR1 reads ENHRY; CDR2 reads SYGVKD. Assay used: immunoSEQ multiplex PCR; TCRdb lists only in-frame clones, some missing. Here the sample spans roughly 2 million clones, approximately 95% being singletons. As regards this clone: The antigen remains unidentified. This sample also contains other DNA sequences that code for the same CDR3.

The clonotype originates from a young man in good health. This chain links TRBV10-3 with TRBJ1-1; a weak D match, TRBD1 (6 bases). Material: naive CD4+ T cells sorted from blood. Subset meaning: CD45RA+ positively selected. CDR3 sequence reads: CAISDLGQPNTEAFF. The CDR3 DNA reads TGTGCCATCAGTGATCTCGGACAGCCGAACACTGAAGCTTTCTTT.